This T cell receptor beta chain is from a study of T cell clonotyping in hematopoietic cell transplantation (dated by TCRdb to 2020 to 2023). The study in broad terms: The study collected over a hundred blood samples from about 40 consecutive transplant recipients and their related donors. Patients were recruited between 2015 and January 2017 and followed until late 2020 or death.

This clone registers as medium-sized (0.01 to 0.1%) within its sample. No cognate antigen has been identified for it. Per-base quality was not reported, and no clone a single base away is much larger than it. General findings and caveats noted by the study authors: The sample size was limited and the cells went unsorted, which meant the CD4 and CD8 repertoire contributions could not be told apart. Broader TCR repertoire diversity after transplant was predicted by Inverse Simpson Index values from donors and from recipients before transplant. Only a small fraction of recipient repertoires overlapped donor repertoires, with over 95% appearing de novo at the given depth. After transplant, TCR diversity in recipients dropped, and pathologically expanded clonotypes climbed progressively between day 30 and day 180.

The time point label here, explained by the study, means: 180 days after allo-HCT. Recipient blood was collected about 28 days before transplant and at days 30, 100 and 180 after transplant. Nuclei Lysis Solution was used to extract genomic DNA from fresh or cryopreserved unfractionated peripheral blood mononuclear cells. The immunoSEQ assay, a bias-controlled multiplex PCR using V- and J-specific primers, was used to amplify TCR beta CDR3 regions from genomic DNA. In a second PCR step, a proprietary barcode and Illumina adapter sequences were attached to the CDR3 amplicons. An Illumina MiSeq instrument was used for sequencing of the CDR3 libraries. The paper's processing steps were these. Export and quality control were handled in immunoSEQ Analyzer 3.0, while downstream analyses relied on R Bioconductor and Immunarch. Repertoire metrics were calculated using only productive rearrangements within the normalized downsampled data set. Pathologically expanded clonotypes were defined as those larger than 5 templates in the normalized cohort. The Inverse Simpson Index was used to measure repertoire diversity. To capture all clonotypes, the CMV-specificity analyses were run on the non-normalized data set. TCRdb provides this immuneACCESS table in a form limited to in-frame rearrangements. Some clones are lacking; in checked studies, under half of them reflect an unresolved V gene, and why the rest are absent is not known. From that table come the V and J calls and clone size; the DNA was used to work out D and trimming. The sample includes about 12,000 clones, with roughly 76% observed a single time. Roughly 14% of the sample belongs to the ten largest clones.

The germline V gene gives CDR1 as SNHLY and CDR2 as FYNNEI. The junction shows trimming of 11 bases on V and 4 bases on J, and the gene matches do not reach 2 bases of it. The CDR3 runs 13 residues from the cysteine to the phenylalanine. Solely the CDR3 DNA is kept, with 39 bases framed from the first base. The sequence was collected from a male patient in his sixties or seventies who had an allogeneic stem cell transplant from an unrelated donor, so the T cells may come from the graft donor. Some clones in this sample may be carry-over from other donors' samples. In this chain, TRBV2 is recombined with TRBJ2-2, with 12 bases matching TRBD1. The specimen was peripheral blood mononuclear cells, collected 180 days after allogeneic stem cell transplant. The nucleotides are TGTGCCGGGGACAGGGGGCTCACCGGGGAGCTGTTTTTT. Translation gives CAGDRGLTGELFF.